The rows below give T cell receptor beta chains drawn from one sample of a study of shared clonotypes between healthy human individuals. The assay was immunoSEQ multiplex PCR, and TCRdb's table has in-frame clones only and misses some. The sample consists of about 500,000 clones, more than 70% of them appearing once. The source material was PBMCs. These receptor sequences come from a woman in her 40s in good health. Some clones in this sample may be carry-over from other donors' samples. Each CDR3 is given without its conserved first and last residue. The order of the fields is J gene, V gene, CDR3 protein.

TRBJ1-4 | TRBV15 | ATGRYWDRVGEKLF
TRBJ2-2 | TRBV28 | ASRQGRNTGELF
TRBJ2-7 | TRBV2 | ASTQGQASSYEQY
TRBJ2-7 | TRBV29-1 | SVRNGTSGIYEQY
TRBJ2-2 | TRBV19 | ASSPWASSGELF
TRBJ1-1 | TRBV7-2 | ASSSPTGGFEAF
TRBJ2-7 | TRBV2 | AIHVSSRGGAYEQY
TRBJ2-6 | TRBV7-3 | ASSLQAGANVLT
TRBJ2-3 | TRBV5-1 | ASSPIVGSTDTQY
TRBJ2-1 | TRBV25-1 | ASGRGGGDNEQF
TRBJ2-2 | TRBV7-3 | ASRRTGRGTVTGELF
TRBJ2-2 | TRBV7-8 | ASSSQFTGELF
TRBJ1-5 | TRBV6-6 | ASRSGGEGQPQH
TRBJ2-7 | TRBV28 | ASSSSLRGGGRYEQY
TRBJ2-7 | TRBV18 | ASSPTGAEQY
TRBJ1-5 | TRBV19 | ASSISQGLQPQH
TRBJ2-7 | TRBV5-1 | ASSSLGKGYEQY
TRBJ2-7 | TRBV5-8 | ASSLAWGGTKSYEQY
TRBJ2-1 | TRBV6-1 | ASSEIAGSYNEQF
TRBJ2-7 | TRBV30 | AWRVDFTYEQY
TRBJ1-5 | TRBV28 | ASGRGSNQPQH
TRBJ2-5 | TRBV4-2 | ASSQVKALGGETQY
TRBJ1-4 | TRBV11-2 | ASSRDRGRNEKLF
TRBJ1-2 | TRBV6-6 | ASSIGQPLTEGYT
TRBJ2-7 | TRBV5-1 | ASSLALDRVTDEQY
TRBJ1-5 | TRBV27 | ASSLFWGQPQH
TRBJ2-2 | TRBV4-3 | ASSQDPRTSGRAGELF
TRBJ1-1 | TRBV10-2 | ASKSTGDSGAF
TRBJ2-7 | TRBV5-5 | ASSSGDEQY
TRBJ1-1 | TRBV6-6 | ASSFGGPEGF
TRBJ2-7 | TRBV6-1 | ASSGAGGHIYEQY
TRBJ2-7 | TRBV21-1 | ASSKDETSKDYEQY